The clone carrying this T cell receptor beta chain has just a few counts. The antigen remains undetermined. The data stem from a study of vaccination and CD4 T cells after COVID-19. Looking at the study overall: Stimulation used overlapping spike peptides from SARS-CoV-2, HCoV-NL63, HCoV-OC43 and HCoV-229E. Points from the study as a whole: Spike mono-reactivity was found in 304 of the 307 vaccine-specific clones identified in convalescent patients.

Documented treatment: roughly 10-day PBMC culture with coronavirus spike peptide pools or control peptides (ViraFEST assay). Collection of the unexposed donor's CD4+ T cells took place before the COVID-19 pandemic (2011-2018). Researchers used the Oncomine TCR Beta short-read assay to sequence DNA from cultured CD4+ T cells. Genomic DNA extraction was carried out from cultured CD4+ T cells. MiXCR, applied by TCRdb to the PCR reads, yields one record per CDR3 protein. Here the sample spans about 2,500 distinct CDR3 sequences, 21% being singletons. The sample was CD4+ T cells from blood, cultured in vitro. The clonotype originates from a human donor in good health.

Written as DNA, the CDR3 is TGTGCCATCAGTGAGTCTCGGGGACGAGAGACCCAGTACTTC. Encoded protein: CAISESRGRETQYF. The J gene is TRBJ2-5, the V gene TRBV10-3; D is perhaps TRBD1 or TRBD2 (5 bases each). CDR1 and CDR2 (germline): ENHRY, SYGVKD. The V end lost 0 bases, the J end lost 4 bases, and 9 bases lay between the germline ends. The CDR3 totals 14 residues.